Listed here are 24 T cell receptor beta chains from one sample, sequenced in a study of blood T cell repertoires in COVID-19. Here immunoSEQ multiplex PCR was the method, and the copy in TCRdb shows in-frame clones only, minus some. The table has 95,000 to 150,000 clones, 81% seen once. Sequences were obtained from peripheral blood. These TCRs come from a man in his thirties or forties with COVID-19, enrolled during active disease.

The chain recombines TRBV5-1 with TRBJ2-7; tentative D call: TRBD1 (6 bases). Trimming shortened V by 3 bases and J by 0 bases, and 10 bases separated the two germline ends. CDR1 SGHRS and CDR2 YFSETQ come from the germline V gene. This CDR3 region has 14 residues. In nucleotides, the CDR3 is TGCGCCAGCAGCTCGGACAGCTACTCCTACGAGCAGTACTTC. Amino acid sequence: CASSSDSYSYEQYF.

The chain combines TRBV28 with TRBJ2-7; weak D call: TRBD1 (6 bases). Germline loops: CDR1 MDHEN, CDR2 SYDVKM. This CDR3 has 17 residues. Trimming shortened V by 4 bases and J by 0 bases, and 19 bases separated the two germline ends. Written as DNA, the CDR3 is TGTGCCAGCAGTTCTCCCTCACAGGGTTTTAGCTCCTACGAGCAGTACTTC. Translation gives CASSSPSQGFSSYEQYF.

V gene TRBV23-1 combines with J gene TRBJ2-3; the match to TRBD2 covers 8 bases. TRBV23-1 is filed as an ORF, its function uncertain. The CDR3 has 19 residues. The V segment lost 0 bases and the J segment 4 bases; nucleotides outside the gene matches: 15. CDR3 loop: CASSQSRGLAGRAADTQYF. The CDR3 DNA follows: TGCGCCAGCAGTCAATCGAGGGGGTTAGCGGGGCGGGCTGCAGATACGCAGTATTTT.

The chain links TRBV5-6 to TRBJ1-3; 7 nucleotides align to TRBD1. The CDR3 totals 16 residues. CDR1 and CDR2 (germline): SGHDT, YYEEEE. Unmatched junction bases numbered 10, after V lost 4 bases and J lost 3 bases. CDR3 DNA: TGTGCCAGCAGCCGGCAGGGGGAATTACGTGGAAACACCATATATTTT. Translation: CASSRQGELRGNTIYF.

The rearrangement uses TRBV10-3 and TRBJ2-7; no clear D gene. The V end was cut by 0 bases, the J end by 2 bases, with 8 bases between. The germline V gene encodes CDR1 ENHRY and CDR2 SYGVKD. The CDR3 runs 14 residues. The DNA for the CDR3 is TGTGCCATCAGTGAGTCTAGGAGAACCTACGAGCAGTACTTC. Its translation is CAISESRRTYEQYF.

This clone is a singleton in its sample. As DNA, the CDR3 is TGTGCTAGTGGTTTGGTCATCTACCATTGGTGTGAGCAGTTCTTC. Its protein is CASGLVIYHWCEQFF. V and J are TRBV12-5 and TRBJ2-1; D is uncertain. Deletions cut 0 bases from V and 9 bases from J, with 15 bases between. Germline values: CDR1 LGHNT, CDR2 FRNRAP. The CDR3 is made up of 15 amino acids.

This clone was picked up one time. V gene TRBV3-1 (or the pseudogene TRBV3-2) combines with J gene TRBJ2-3; a weak D match, TRBD1 (6 bases). From germline, CDR1 is LGHDT and CDR2 YNNKEL (reference sequence). V gave up 4 bases and J gave up 4 bases, with 12 bases separating them. This CDR3 region has 14 residues. The CDR3 DNA is TGTGCCAGCAGCCCTGCCAGGGGATCAGATACGCAGTATTTT. As protein: CASSPARGSDTQYF.

The CDR3 nucleotides are TGCGCCAGCAGGGTTCATTTGGGGGCTGGGGAGCAGTACTTC. This sequence encodes CASRVHLGAGEQYF. This chain uses TRBV4-1 with TRBJ2-7, with D perhaps TRBD1 (6 bases). Per germline, CDR1 MGHRA and CDR2 YSYEKL. This CDR3 has 14 amino acids. V shed 6 bases and J shed 7 bases, with 19 bases lying between them.

This chain connects TRBV30 to TRBJ2-1; 7 nucleotides line up with TRBD1. The CDR3 runs to 13 residues. J gave up 5 bases and V 5 bases, and 6 bases lay outside the gene matches. Germline V gene sequence: CDR1 GTSNPN, CDR2 SVGIG (reference sequence). Here the CDR3 reads CAWLRGLDNEQFF. In DNA form, the CDR3 reads TGTGCCTGGTTGAGGGGGCTTGACAATGAGCAGTTCTTC.

This chain uses TRBV9 with TRBJ1-3, with unresolved D. V gave up 4 bases and J gave up 0 bases, with 11 bases separating them. CDR3 length: 15 amino acids. CDR1 is SGDLS and CDR2 is YYNGEE in the germline V gene. The CDR3 region has the DNA TGTGCCAGCAGCCCGATGGGCAGCTCTGGAAACACCATATATTTT. Translation: CASSPMGSSGNTIYF.

The CDR3 DNA reads as TGTGCCACCCGACGGACAGGGGGCGTCACCGGGGAGCTGTTTTTT. Translating it yields CATRRTGGVTGELFF. This chain joins TRBV19 and TRBJ2-2, with TRBD1 identical over 11 bases. Germline V gives CDR1 LNHDA, CDR2 SQIVND (reference sequence). The V and J ends lost 10 bases and 4 bases, in that order; junction bases with no gene match: 8. CDR3 length: 15 amino acids.

The chain joins TRBV11-2 to TRBJ2-1; D is possibly TRBD2 (5 bases). Trimming shortened V by 5 bases and J by 6 bases, and 5 bases separated the two germline ends. The germline V gene encodes CDR1 SGHAT and CDR2 FQNNGV. The CDR3 runs 11 residues. In nucleotides, the CDR3 is TGTGCCAGCAGCGAGGGCAATGAGCAGTTCTTC. Amino acids: CASSEGNEQFF.

V usage is TRBV7-3 and J usage is TRBJ1-1; the D is unclear. Germline CDR1 and CDR2: SGHTA and FQGTGA. The CDR3 sequence is 13 residues long. Trimming took off 3 bases at V and 5 bases at J, with 10 bases between the two ends. In nucleotides, the CDR3 is TGTGCCAGCAGCTTGTGGGGAGGTACTGAAGCTTTCTTT. Translated, it gives CASSLWGGTEAFF.

The rearrangement links TRBV19 to TRBJ2-6, with 8 bases matching TRBD1. The CDR3 covers 15 residues. Germline V gene sequence: CDR1 LNHDA, CDR2 SQIVND (reference sequence). J lost 4 bases, V lost 5 bases, and 4 bases had no gene match. CDR3 bases: TGTGCCAGTAGTCTGACAGGGGTAGGGGCCAACGTCCTGACTTTC. The encoded protein is CASSLTGVGANVLTF.

The chain links TRBV19 to TRBJ1-1, with D maybe TRBD1 (6 bases). The CDR3 runs 12 residues. Germline CDR1 LNHDA, CDR2 SQIVND (reference sequence). V was cut by 5 bases and J by 7 bases, with 11 bases left in between. CDR3 sequence reads: CASSFRGGEAFF. DNA of the CDR3: TGTGCCAGTAGTTTCAGGGGCGGTGAAGCTTTCTTT.

This clone was counted once. The rearrangement joins TRBV28 to TRBJ1-4; D gene uncertain. Germline CDR1 and CDR2: MDHEN and SYDVKM. This CDR3 region has 12 residues. CDR3 region: CALYSINEKLFF. The CDR3 DNA reads TGTGCTTTGTACAGTATCAATGAAAAACTGTTTTTT.

V gene TRBV6-4 combines with J gene TRBJ2-3; 12 bases are a match to TRBD2. Germline CDR1 MRHNA, CDR2 SNTAGT. V trimming: 6 bases; J trimming: 3 bases; junction bases outside the gene matches: 4. This CDR3 is 15 amino acids long. The CDR3 region is CASSASGGGTDTQYF. The CDR3 nucleotides read TGTGCCAGCAGCGCTAGCGGGGGGGGGACAGATACGCAGTATTTT.

The chain is built from TRBV28 and TRBJ2-3, with a possible D match to TRBD1 (5 bases). The CDR3 spans 16 residues. Looked up from germline, CDR1 is MDHEN and CDR2 is SYDVKM. Deletions cut 5 bases from V and 0 bases from J, with 15 bases between. The CDR3 sequence: CASSLRGSTSTDTQYF. The CDR3 DNA follows: TGTGCCAGCAGTCTAAGGGGAAGCACTAGCACAGATACGCAGTATTTT.

The rearrangement uses TRBV11-3 and TRBJ1-1; TRBD1 might be the D (5 bases). The V end was cut by 5 bases, the J end by 1 base, with 14 bases between. The CDR3 runs 15 residues. Germline CDR1 reads SGHNT; CDR2 reads YENEEA. CDR3 loop: CASSRDSSENTEAFF. The CDR3 region has the DNA TGTGCCAGCAGCCGCGACAGTTCGGAGAACACTGAAGCTTTCTTT.

This chain links TRBV5-6 with TRBJ2-7; D remains unclear. Germline V CDR1 and CDR2: SGHDT, YYEEEE. The germline V and J ends were trimmed by 5 bases and 2 bases, with 17 bases remaining between them. CDR3 length: 15 amino acids. CDR3 in amino acids: CASSSYRVPAYEQYF. CDR3 coding DNA: TGTGCCAGCAGTTCCTACCGGGTTCCTGCCTACGAGCAGTACTTC.

The chain carries TRBV4-1 and TRBJ1-5; 9 bases map to TRBD1. The length of the CDR3 is 14 residues. The trim removed 3 bases at V and 5 bases at J, leaving 2 bases unmatched. Germline V lookup: CDR1 MGHRA, CDR2 YSYEKL. The CDR3 region is CASSHGTGYQPQHF. The CDR3 bases are TGCGCCAGCAGCCACGGGACAGGGTATCAGCCCCAGCATTTT.

This clone showed up just a few times. The chain joins TRBV4-2 to TRBJ1-5; D might be TRBD1 (5 bases). CDR3 length: 15 residues. Germline lookup yields CDR1 LGHNA and CDR2 YNFKEQ. The V and J ends lost 4 bases and 1 base respectively, with 11 bases between them. Written as DNA, the CDR3 is TGTGCCAGCAGCCCTTTCCGACAGAGCAATCAGCCCCAGCATTTT. Translated, it gives CASSPFRQSNQPQHF.

This chain links TRBV5-6 with TRBJ2-3, with a weak D call TRBD2 (6 bases). V was shortened by 6 bases and J by 1 base, with 18 bases between the two germline ends. This CDR3 has 16 residues. Per the germline V gene, CDR1 is SGHDT and CDR2 is YYEEEE. The CDR3 here is CASKILGTPGTDTQYF. The CDR3 DNA sequence: TGTGCCAGCAAAATTTTAGGGACTCCTGGCACAGATACGCAGTATTTT.

Only a few counts were recorded for this clone. The J gene is TRBJ2-7, the V gene TRBV5-1, with 8 bases aligning to TRBD1. Germline loops: CDR1 SGHRS, CDR2 YFSETQ. The length of the CDR3 is 15 residues. The J segment lost 2 bases and the V segment lost 4 bases, leaving 8 bases of the junction unmatched. CDR3 coding DNA: TGCGCCAGCAGCCCCGGACAGGGATTCACCTACGAGCAGTACTTC. This encodes CASSPGQGFTYEQYF.